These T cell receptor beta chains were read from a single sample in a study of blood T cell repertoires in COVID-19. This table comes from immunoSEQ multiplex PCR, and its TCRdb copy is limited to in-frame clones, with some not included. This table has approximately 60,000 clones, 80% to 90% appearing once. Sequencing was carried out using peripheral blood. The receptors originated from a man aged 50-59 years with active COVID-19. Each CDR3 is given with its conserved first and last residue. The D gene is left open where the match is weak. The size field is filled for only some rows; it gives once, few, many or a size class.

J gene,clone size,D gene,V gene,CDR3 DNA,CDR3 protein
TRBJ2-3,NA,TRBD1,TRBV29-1,TGCAGCGTCAGGGACAGGGGACTCCCTAGCACAGATACGCAGTATTTT,CSVRDRGLPSTDTQYF
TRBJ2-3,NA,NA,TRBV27,TGTGCCAGCAGTTTTACCGAGGGCACAGATACGCAGTATTTT,CASSFTEGTDTQYF
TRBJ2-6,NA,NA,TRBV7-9,TGTGCCAGCAGCTTACGTTCTCTCCTGACTTTC,CASSLRSLLTF
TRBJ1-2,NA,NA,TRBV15,TGTGCCACCCAGTTTATCCGGGGGAACTATGGCTACACCTTC,CATQFIRGNYGYTF
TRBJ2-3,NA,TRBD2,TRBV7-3,TGTGCCAGCAGCTCCCAGACTAGCGGGGGGCCCACAGATACGCAGTATTTT,CASSSQTSGGPTDTQYF
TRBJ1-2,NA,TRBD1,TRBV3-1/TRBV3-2,TGTGCCAGCAGCCCACAGGACAGGGGGCGAGGCTACACCTTC,CASSPQDRGRGYTF
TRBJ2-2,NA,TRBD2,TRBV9,TGTGCCAGCAGCGTTCCAACCGGGACTAGCTTAAACACCGGGGAGCTGTTTTTT,CASSVPTGTSLNTGELFF
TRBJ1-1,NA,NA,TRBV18,TGTGCCAGCTCACCAACGGGAGGCACTGAAGCTTTCTTT,CASSPTGGTEAFF
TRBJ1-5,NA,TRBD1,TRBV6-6,TGTGCCAGCAGTCCCGGGGACAGCATCGATCAGCCCCAGCATTTT,CASSPGDSIDQPQHF
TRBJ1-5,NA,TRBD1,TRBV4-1,TGCGCCAGCAGCCTCGGACAGGGAGACCAGCCCCAGCATTTT,CASSLGQGDQPQHF
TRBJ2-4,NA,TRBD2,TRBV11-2,TGTGCCAGCAGCTTTAGCAGGGAGGGCATTCAGTACTTC,CASSFSREGIQYF
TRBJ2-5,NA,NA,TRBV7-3,TGTGCCAGCAGCTCCACCGGGTCAGACCAAGAGACCCAGTACTTC,CASSSTGSDQETQYF
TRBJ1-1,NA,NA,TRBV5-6,TGTGCCAGCAGCTTTTCACAGAACACTGAAGCTTTCTTT,CASSFSQNTEAFF
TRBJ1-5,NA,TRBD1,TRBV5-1,TGCGCCAGCAGACAAACGACAGGGAAATATAGCAATCAGCCCCAGCATTTT,CASRQTTGKYSNQPQHF
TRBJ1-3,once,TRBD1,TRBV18,TGTGCCAGCTCACCGACTACAGGGGAGGCAGGAAACACCATATATTTT,CASSPTTGEAGNTIYF
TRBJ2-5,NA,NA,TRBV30,TGTGCCTGGAGTGTACGAGGACAGTACGATCGGATGGGGGAGACCCAGTACTTC,CAWSVRGQYDRMGETQYF
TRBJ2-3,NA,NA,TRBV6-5,TGTGCCAGCAGTTACTCGAGGAATCCGACAGATACGCAGTATTTT,CASSYSRNPTDTQYF
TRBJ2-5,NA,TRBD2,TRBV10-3,TGTGCCATCAGTGGACTAGCGGGGGGCCAAGAGACCCAGTACTTC,CAISGLAGGQETQYF
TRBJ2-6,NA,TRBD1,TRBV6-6,TGTGCCAGCAGTTCCGGACAGGAGAACGTCCTGACTTTC,CASSSGQENVLTF
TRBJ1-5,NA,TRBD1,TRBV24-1,TGTGCCGCCGGGACAGGGAGACAGCCCCAGCATTTT,CAAGTGRQPQHF
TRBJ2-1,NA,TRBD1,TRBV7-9,TGTGCCAGCAGCTTGGGACAGGGAAATGAGCAGTTCTTC,CASSLGQGNEQFF
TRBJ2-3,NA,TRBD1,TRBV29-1,TGCAGCGTTGACGGGACAGGGCAGGCAGATACGCAGTATTTT,CSVDGTGQADTQYF
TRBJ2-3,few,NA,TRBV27,TGTGCCAGCAGTTTTGGGATGCGCGGGCGGGGAGATACGCAGTATTTT,CASSFGMRGRGDTQYF
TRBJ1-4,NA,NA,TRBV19,TGTGCCAGTAGTTCCCTGACAGCAACTAATGAAAAACTGTTTTTT,CASSSLTATNEKLFF
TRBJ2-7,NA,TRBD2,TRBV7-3,TGTGCCAGCAGCCCTGACGGTAGCGGGAGCTCCTACGAGCAGTACTTC,CASSPDGSGSSYEQYF
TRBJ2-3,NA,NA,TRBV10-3,TGTGCCATCAAAGGCGGCTCCCGGGATACGCAGTATTTT,CAIKGGSRDTQYF
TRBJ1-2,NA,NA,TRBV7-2,TGTGCCAGCAGCTTAGGCATCAGGGGCTACACCTTC,CASSLGIRGYTF
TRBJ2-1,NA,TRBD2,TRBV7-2,TGTGCCAGCAGCATTATAGTAGCGGGGGGGCGCGCCTACAATGAGCAGTTCTTC,CASSIIVAGGRAYNEQFF
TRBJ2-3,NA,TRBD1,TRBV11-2,TGTGCCAGCAGCCGGACAGGGGCCGAAACAGATACGCAGTATTTT,CASSRTGAETDTQYF
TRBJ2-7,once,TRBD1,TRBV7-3,TGTGCCAGCAGCCCCTCGGGAACAGGGGGCCACGAGCAGTACTTC,CASSPSGTGGHEQYF
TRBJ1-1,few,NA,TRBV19,TGTGCCAGTAAGGGGCAGACCTCCAACACTGAAGCTTTCTTT,CASKGQTSNTEAFF
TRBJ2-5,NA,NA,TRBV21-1,TGTGCCAGCCCTCCGGCAGGGGGGGAGACCCAGTACTTC,CASPPAGGETQYF
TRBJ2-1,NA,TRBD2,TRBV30,TGTGCCTGGAGCGGTCTAGCGGGCCCTGCCTACAATGAGCAGTTCTTC,CAWSGLAGPAYNEQFF
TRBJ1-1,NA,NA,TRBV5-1,TGCGCCAGCAGCTTGGACGAGGAGAACACTGAAGCTTTCTTT,CASSLDEENTEAFF
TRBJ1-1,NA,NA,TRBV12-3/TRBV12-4,TGTGCCAGCAGTCCGGGTATGCACACTGAAGCTTTCTTT,CASSPGMHTEAFF
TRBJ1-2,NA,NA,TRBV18,TGTGCCAGCTCACCGCCAGGCAGTCGCTATGGCTACACCTTC,CASSPPGSRYGYTF
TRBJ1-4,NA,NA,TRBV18,TGTGCCAGCTCACCCCTCCCGTTCTACGGGAATGAAAAACTGTTTTTT,CASSPLPFYGNEKLFF
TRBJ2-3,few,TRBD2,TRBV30,TGTGCCTGGAGTGTTGAAGGGCCGGGAGGGTATTTT,CAWSVEGPGGYF
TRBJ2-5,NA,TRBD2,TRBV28,TGTGCCAGCAGTTTTGGGCTAGCGGGAGTAGGGGAGACCCAGTACTTC,CASSFGLAGVGETQYF
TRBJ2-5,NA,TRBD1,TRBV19,TGTGCCAGTAGCCTCCGTGAACCGGGACAGGGGCAAGAGACCCAGTACTTC,CASSLREPGQGQETQYF
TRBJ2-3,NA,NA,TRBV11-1,TGTGCCAGCAGCTTAACGAACGGTCTCACAGATACGCAGTATTTT,CASSLTNGLTDTQYF
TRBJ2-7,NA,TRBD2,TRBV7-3,TGTGCCAGCAGCTTAGTATCAGCGGGGGGCGACTACGAGCAGTACTTC,CASSLVSAGGDYEQYF
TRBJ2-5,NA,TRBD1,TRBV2,TGTGCCAGCAGGGGGGACAGGGGGGAGACCCAGTACTTC,CASRGDRGETQYF
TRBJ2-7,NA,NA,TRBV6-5,TGTGCCAGCAGCCCCCAAAAAGGGAGGTACGAGCAGTACTTC,CASSPQKGRYEQYF
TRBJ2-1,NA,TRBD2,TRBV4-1,TGCGCCAGCAGGCAATTTGGGGGGGCGGGAGGTCAGTTCTTC,CASRQFGGAGGQFF
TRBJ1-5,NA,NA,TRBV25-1,TGTGCCAGCAGTAGTGCAGGGGATGGTCAGCCCCAGCATTTT,CASSSAGDGQPQHF